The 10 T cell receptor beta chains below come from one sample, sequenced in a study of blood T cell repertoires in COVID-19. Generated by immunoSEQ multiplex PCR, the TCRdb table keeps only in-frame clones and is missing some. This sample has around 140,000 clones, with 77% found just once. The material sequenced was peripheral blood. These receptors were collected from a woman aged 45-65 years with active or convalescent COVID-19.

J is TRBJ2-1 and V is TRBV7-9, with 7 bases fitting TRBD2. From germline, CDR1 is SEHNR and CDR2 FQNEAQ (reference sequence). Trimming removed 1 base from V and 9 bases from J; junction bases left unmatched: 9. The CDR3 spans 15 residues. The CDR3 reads CASSLGLAVGGEQFF. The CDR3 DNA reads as TGTGCCAGCAGCTTAGGCCTAGCGGTGGGTGGTGAGCAGTTCTTC.

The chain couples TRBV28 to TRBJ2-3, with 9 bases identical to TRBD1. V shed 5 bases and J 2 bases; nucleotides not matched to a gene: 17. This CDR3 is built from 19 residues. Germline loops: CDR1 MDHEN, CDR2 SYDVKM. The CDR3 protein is CASSQPGQGAGTTTDTQYF. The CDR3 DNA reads TGTGCCAGCAGTCAACCGGGACAGGGAGCCGGTACTACCACAGATACGCAGTATTTT.

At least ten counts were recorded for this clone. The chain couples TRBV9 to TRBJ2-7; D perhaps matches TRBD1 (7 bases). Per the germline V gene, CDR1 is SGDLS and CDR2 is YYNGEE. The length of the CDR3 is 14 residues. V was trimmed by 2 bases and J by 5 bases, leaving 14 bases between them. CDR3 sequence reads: CASSVQGGSDEQYF. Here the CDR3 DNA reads TGTGCCAGCAGCGTCCAGGGGGGATCGGACGAGCAGTACTTC.

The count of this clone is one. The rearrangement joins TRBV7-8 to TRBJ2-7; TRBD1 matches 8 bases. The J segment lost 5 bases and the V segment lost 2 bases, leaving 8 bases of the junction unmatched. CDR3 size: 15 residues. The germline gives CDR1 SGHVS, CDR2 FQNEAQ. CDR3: CASSLSQGAANEQYF. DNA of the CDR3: TGTGCCAGCAGCTTATCTCAGGGGGCGGCTAACGAGCAGTACTTC.

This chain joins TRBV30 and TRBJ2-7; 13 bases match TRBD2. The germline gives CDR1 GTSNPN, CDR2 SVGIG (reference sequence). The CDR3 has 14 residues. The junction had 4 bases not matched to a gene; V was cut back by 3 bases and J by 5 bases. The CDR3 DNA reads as TGTGCCTGGAGCCCCGGACTAGCGGGAGACGAGCAGTACTTC. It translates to CAWSPGLAGDEQYF.

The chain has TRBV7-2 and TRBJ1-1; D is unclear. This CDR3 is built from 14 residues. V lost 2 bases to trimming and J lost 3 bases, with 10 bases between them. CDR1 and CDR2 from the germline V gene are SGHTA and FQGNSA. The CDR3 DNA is TGTGCCAGCAGCTTAAGGTCGCGGGACACTGAAGCTTTCTTT. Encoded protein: CASSLRSRDTEAFF.

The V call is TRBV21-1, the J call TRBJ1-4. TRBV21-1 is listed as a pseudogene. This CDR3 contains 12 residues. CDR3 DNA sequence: TGTGCCAGCAGCAAACCCCTCGAAAAACTGTTTTTT. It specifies CASSKPLEKLFF.

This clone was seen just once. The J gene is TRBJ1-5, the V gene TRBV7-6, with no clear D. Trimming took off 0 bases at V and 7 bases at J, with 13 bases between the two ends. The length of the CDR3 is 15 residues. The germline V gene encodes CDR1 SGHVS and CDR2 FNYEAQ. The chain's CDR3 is CASSLADGEPQPQHF. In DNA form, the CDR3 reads TGTGCCAGCAGCTTAGCGGACGGGGAACCACAGCCCCAGCATTTT.

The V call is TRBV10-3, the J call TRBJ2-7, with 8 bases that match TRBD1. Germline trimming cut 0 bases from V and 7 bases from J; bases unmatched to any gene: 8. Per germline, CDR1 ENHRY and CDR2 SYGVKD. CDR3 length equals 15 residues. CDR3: CAISESGRGPREQYF. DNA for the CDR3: TGTGCCATCAGTGAGTCGGGCAGGGGGCCAAGAGAGCAGTACTTC.

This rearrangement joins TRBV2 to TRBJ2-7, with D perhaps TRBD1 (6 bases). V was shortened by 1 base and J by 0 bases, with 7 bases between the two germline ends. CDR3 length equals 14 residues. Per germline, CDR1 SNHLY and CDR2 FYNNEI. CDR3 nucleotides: TGTGCCAGCAGTGAAGAACAGGGCTCCTACGAGCAGTACTTC. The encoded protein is CASSEEQGSYEQYF.